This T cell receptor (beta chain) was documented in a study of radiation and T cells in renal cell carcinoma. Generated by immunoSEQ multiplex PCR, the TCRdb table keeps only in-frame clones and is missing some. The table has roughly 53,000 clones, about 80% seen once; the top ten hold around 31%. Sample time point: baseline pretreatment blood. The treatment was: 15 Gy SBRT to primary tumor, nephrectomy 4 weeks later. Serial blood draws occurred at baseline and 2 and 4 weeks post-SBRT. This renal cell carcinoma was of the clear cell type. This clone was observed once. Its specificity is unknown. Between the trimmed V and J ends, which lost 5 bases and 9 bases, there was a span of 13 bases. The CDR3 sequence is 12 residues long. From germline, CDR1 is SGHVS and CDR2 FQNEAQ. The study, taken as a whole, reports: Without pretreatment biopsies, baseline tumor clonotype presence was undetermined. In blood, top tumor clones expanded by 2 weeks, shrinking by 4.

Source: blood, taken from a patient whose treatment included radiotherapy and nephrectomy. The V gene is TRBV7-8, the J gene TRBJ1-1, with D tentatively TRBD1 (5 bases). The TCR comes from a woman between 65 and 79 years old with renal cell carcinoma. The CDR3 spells CASSRPGPQAFF. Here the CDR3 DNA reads TGTGCCAGCAGCCGACCAGGGCCCCAAGCTTTCTTT.